A selection of T cell receptor beta chains follows, all from one sample in a study of blood T cell repertoires in COVID-19. Libraries were prepared by immunoSEQ multiplex PCR; TCRdb keeps only in-frame clonotypes and omits some of them. The sample consists of 300,000 to 350,000 clones, around nine tenths of them appearing once. The sample consisted of peripheral blood. These receptors were taken from a woman aged 70-85 years with COVID-19, enrolled during active disease. Each CDR3 is given with its conserved first and last residue. The D gene is left open where the match is weak. Where a row states a size, it is once, few, many or the class of an expanded clone; other rows omit it.

j_call v_call clone_size d_call cdr3_nt cdr3_aa
TRBJ1-1 TRBV5-6 . . TGTGCCAGCAGCTTGGGGACGGTCCGGGGGGAGGAAGCTTTCTTT CASSLGTVRGEEAFF
TRBJ1-5 TRBV2 . TRBD1 TGTGCCAGCAGTGCGGACAGGGACAATCAGCCCCAGCATTTT CASSADRDNQPQHF
TRBJ1-2 TRBV29-1 . . TGCAGCGTGTCCTCGAGGCCGTCGTATGGCTACACCTTC CSVSSRPSYGYTF
TRBJ2-1 TRBV5-6 . TRBD2 TGTGCCAGCAGCTTTCAAGCGGGGGGGCGGAATGAGCAGTTCTTC CASSFQAGGRNEQFF
TRBJ1-5 TRBV6-6 . . TGTGCCAGCAGTTACTCCCGACAGGCCGGTCAGCCCCAGCATTTT CASSYSRQAGQPQHF
TRBJ1-2 TRBV24-1 . . TGTGCCACCAGTGACGAGGACTATGGCTACACCTTC CATSDEDYGYTF
TRBJ1-2 TRBV7-9 . . TGTGCCAGCAGCTTAGCCGCAGGGCCCGTTTATGGCTACACCTTC CASSLAAGPVYGYTF
TRBJ1-2 TRBV27 . TRBD1 TGTGCCAGCAGTGAGCGGACAGGGGCGAACTATGGCTACACCTTC CASSERTGANYGYTF
TRBJ2-2 TRBV10-1 . . TGCGCCAGCAACGGGGGGCCTAACACCGGGGAGCTGTTTTTT CASNGGPNTGELFF
TRBJ2-2 TRBV2 . TRBD2 TGTGCCAGCTTAGGGATCGGGGGGGGCACCGGGGAGCTGTTTTTT CASLGIGGGTGELFF
TRBJ1-1 TRBV19 . . TGTGCCAGTGGAGACAGTTTGAACACTGAAGCTTTCTTT CASGDSLNTEAFF
TRBJ2-1 TRBV6-2/TRBV6-3 . . TGTGCCAGCAGTTATGGAGGGGGGGCAAATGAGCAGTTCTTC CASSYGGGANEQFF
TRBJ2-7 TRBV27 . TRBD2 TGTGCCACCGGGACTACAGCGGGAGAGCAGTACTTC CATGTTAGEQYF
TRBJ2-5 TRBV3-1/TRBV3-2 once . TGTGCCAGCAGCCGGGCGGGTGGGCGAGAGACCCAGTACTTC CASSRAGGRETQYF
TRBJ1-2 TRBV28 once . TGTGCCAGCAGTTTAGGGGGCAGTGGCTACACCTTC CASSLGGSGYTF
TRBJ1-1 TRBV30 once . TGTGCCTGGAGTTCCGCCAGGGAAGCTTTCTTT CAWSSAREAFF
TRBJ1-1 TRBV9 . TRBD1 TGTGCCAGCAGCCCTCTTGGACAGGGGGCGGCCACTGAAGCTTTCTTT CASSPLGQGAATEAFF
TRBJ1-3 TRBV24-1 . TRBD1 TGTGCCACCAGTGAATACCGAATACAGGGGTTAACCTCTGGAAACACCATATATTTT CATSEYRIQGLTSGNTIYF
TRBJ2-3 TRBV5-6 . TRBD1 TGTGCCAGCAGCTTGGAAACAGGGGGAAAAGATACGCAGTATTTT CASSLETGGKDTQYF
TRBJ2-5 TRBV19 . . TGTGCCAGTACCCTCGGGAGCGAGGATTGGGAGACCCAGTACTTC CASTLGSEDWETQYF
TRBJ2-2 TRBV24-1 . TRBD1 TGTGCCACTGAAACAGGGGGCGCTAAGAAAGCCGGGGAGCTGTTTTTT CATETGGAKKAGELFF
TRBJ1-2 TRBV5-1 . . TGCGCCAGCAGCTCACAGGGATCCCCTAACTATGGCTACACCTTC CASSSQGSPNYGYTF
TRBJ1-2 TRBV3-1/TRBV3-2 . . TGTGCCAGCAGCCTCAACAGTAATAACTATGGCTACACCTTC CASSLNSNNYGYTF
TRBJ1-3 TRBV2 . . TGTGCCAGCAGTGATCTGGGGGCGGGAAACACCATATATTTT CASSDLGAGNTIYF
TRBJ1-3 TRBV30 . . TGTGCCTGGAGTGTGGGGCTATTTCGAGCTGGAAACACCATATATTTT CAWSVGLFRAGNTIYF
TRBJ2-1 TRBV28 . TRBD2 TGTGCCAGCAGTGGCCCGGGACTAGTTTACAATGAGCAGTTCTTC CASSGPGLVYNEQFF
TRBJ2-1 TRBV28 . TRBD1 TGTGCCAGCAGTTTATATCAGGGACAGCTGCAGTTCTTC CASSLYQGQLQFF
TRBJ1-5 TRBV3-1/TRBV3-2 . . TGTGCCAGCAGCCAAGGGGGAGGCAATCAGCCCCAGCATTTT CASSQGGGNQPQHF
TRBJ1-4 TRBV7-9 . . TGTGCCAGCAGCGAAAGGACATCAACTAATGAAAAACTGTTTTTT CASSERTSTNEKLFF